These 20 T cell receptor beta chains came from one sample sequenced in a study of OX40 agonist ivuxolimab in advanced cancers. Measured with immunoSEQ multiplex PCR; TCRdb has only the in-frame clones, and not every one. The sample has over 45,000 clones; 84% are singletons. The material sequenced was CD4+ or CD8+ T cells sorted from blood, taken in a trial of the OX40 agonist ivuxolimab. The origin of the receptors is an adult with an advanced solid tumor such as melanoma, head and neck, liver or kidney cancer.

The chain employs TRBV18 and TRBJ2-2, with D possibly TRBD1 on 6 matching bases. Germline CDR1 reads KGHSH; CDR2 reads LQKENI. The CDR3 has 18 residues. V lost 4 bases to trimming and J lost 1 base, with 19 bases between them. CDR3 nucleotide sequence: TGTGCCAGCTCACGGTACAATACCGGGACACTGAACACCGGGGAGCTGTTTTTT. It translates to CASSRYNTGTLNTGELFF.

J is TRBJ1-5 and V is TRBV2; perhaps TRBD1 as D (5 bases). Trimming shortened V by 6 bases and J by 2 bases, and 11 bases separated the two germline ends. This CDR3 has 14 residues. The germline V gene has CDR1 SNHLY and CDR2 FYNNEI. In nucleotides, the CDR3 is TGTGCCAGCAGCGGGCCGGGGGGCAATCAGCCCCAGCATTTT. This sequence encodes CASSGPGGNQPQHF.

The chain carries TRBV30 and TRBJ2-2; D not resolved. Germline V gene sequence: CDR1 GTSNPN, CDR2 SVGIG (reference sequence). CDR3 length: 16 residues. Trimming removed 2 bases from V and 0 bases from J, with 13 bases in between. The CDR3, as DNA: TGTGCCTGGAGTTTGCTGGGCGCGGCGAACACCGGGGAGCTGTTTTTT. Translated, it gives CAWSLLGAANTGELFF.

In this sample, this clone turned up once. The chain links TRBV18 to TRBJ1-1; 12 bases fit TRBD1. The V gene end was trimmed by 5 bases and the J gene end by 5 bases; junction bases not matched to a gene: 6. Germline CDR1 reads KGHSH; CDR2 reads LQKENI. The CDR3 is 15 amino acids. The CDR3 here is CASSAGDRGLTEAFF. CDR3 DNA sequence: TGTGCCAGCTCAGCCGGGGACAGGGGGCTTACTGAAGCTTTCTTT.

The V gene is TRBV6-5, the J gene TRBJ1-6, with D uncertain. The CDR3 totals 13 residues. V was pared by 6 bases and J by 7 bases, with 10 bases between. CDR1 is MNHEY, CDR2 SVGAGI, per germline. Written as DNA, the CDR3 is TGTGCCAGCAGCCTATCAAGGAATTCACCCCTCCACTTT. This sequence encodes CASSLSRNSPLHF.

The chain couples TRBV28 to TRBJ2-1; the D gene is possibly TRBD1 (5 bases). The CDR3 is made up of 15 amino acids. Germline V gives CDR1 MDHEN, CDR2 SYDVKM. V lost 2 bases and J lost 3, with 11 bases in between. As DNA, the CDR3 is TGTGCCAGCAGTTTACCCCCAGGGAACTACAATGAGCAGTTCTTC. Its translation is CASSLPPGNYNEQFF. The variable domain in full, with the rest retrieved from reference TRBV28 and TRBJ2-1, is DVKVTQSSRYLVKRTGEKVFLECVQDMDHENMFWYRQDPGLGLRLIYFSYDVKMKEKGDIPEGYSVSREKKERFSLILESASTNQTSMYLCASSLPPGNYNEQFFGPGTRLTVL.

The chain recombines TRBV5-4 with TRBJ2-3, with D perhaps TRBD2 (5 bases). The ends were cut back, 4 bases at V and 5 bases at J, with 17 bases in the middle. CDR3 length equals 15 residues. Per the germline V gene, CDR1 is SGHNT and CDR2 is YYREEE (reference sequence). The CDR3 nucleotides read TGTGCCAGCAGCCCGGGCGGGCTAGGTGTAGATACGCAGTATTTT. Amino acids: CASSPGGLGVDTQYF.

The chain carries TRBV6-1 and TRBJ2-3; perhaps TRBD1 as D (7 bases). V lost 4 bases, J lost 4 bases, and 18 bases lay in between. This CDR3 is built from 16 residues. Germline V gene sequence: CDR1 MNHNS, CDR2 SASEGT. In DNA form, the CDR3 reads TGTGCCAGCAGTGCCCCCGACAGGGTAGCGGCAGATACGCAGTATTTT. Protein: CASSAPDRVAADTQYF.

V is TRBV10-3 and J is TRBJ2-2; 9 positions match TRBD1. J was trimmed by 0 bases and V by 10 bases; bases with no gene match: 12. The V gene's germline CDR1 is ENHRY and CDR2 SYGVKD. CDR3 length equals 17 residues. CDR3 residues: CATPRDRANSNTGELFF. The DNA of the CDR3 is TGTGCCACACCCCGGGACAGGGCGAATTCGAACACCGGGGAGCTGTTTTTT.

V usage is TRBV5-6 and J usage is TRBJ1-6; D is perhaps TRBD1 (6 bases). The length of the CDR3 is 14 residues. Germline V gene data show CDR1 as SGHDT and CDR2 as YYEEEE. Trimming took off 4 bases at V and 9 bases at J, with 14 bases between the two ends. The DNA of the CDR3 is TGTGCCAGCAGCGAAAAGGACAGTCTTTCACCCCTCCACTTT. As protein: CASSEKDSLSPLHF. The full variable domain, in which reference TRBV5-6 and TRBJ1-6 provide the parts outside the CDR3, is DAGVTQSPTHLIKTRGQQVTLRCSPKSGHDTVSWYQQALGQGPQFIFQYYEEEERQRGNFPDRFSGHQFPNYSSELNVNALLLGDSALYLCASSEKDSLSPLHFGNGTRLTVT.

A word on this clone: Other DNA sequences within the sample encode an identical CDR3. The chain couples TRBV18 to TRBJ2-1; the D gene is possibly TRBD2 (5 bases). The CDR3 loop spans 14 amino acids. The germline gives CDR1 KGHSH, CDR2 LQKENI. V lost 3 bases, J lost 4 bases, and 10 bases lay in between. The chain's CDR3 is CASSPPTSYNEQFF. In DNA form, the CDR3 reads TGTGCCAGCTCACCTCCCACTAGTTACAATGAGCAGTTCTTC.

Details on this clone: The junction departs from the called germline gene at one end, perhaps through a read error. This CDR3 is also generated by other DNA sequences in the sample. This chain links TRBV7-2 with TRBJ2-5; 7 nucleotides match TRBD1. The CDR3 is made up of 14 amino acids. Germline values: CDR1 SGHTA, CDR2 FQGNSA. For the CDR3, the DNA is TGTGCCAGCAGCTTAGGACAGGGCCAAGAGACTCAGTACTTC. As protein: CASSLGQGQETQYF. The complete variable domain, with remaining parts taken from reference TRBV7-2 and TRBJ2-5, reads GAGVSQSPSNKVTEKGKDVELRCDPISGHTALYWYRQSLGQGLEFLIYFQGNSAPDKSGLPSDRFSAERTGGSVSTLTIQRTQQEDSAVYLCASSLGQGQETQYFGPGTRLLVL.

CDR3 nucleotides: TGTGCCAGCAGCGTCCAAGGGACCGCTGAAGCTTTCTTT. It yields the protein CASSVQGTAEAFF. The V and J genes are TRBV9 and TRBJ1-1, with a tentative D call TRBD1 (5 bases). The CDR3 is made up of 13 amino acids. The V gene's germline CDR1 is SGDLS and CDR2 YYNGEE. The V and J ends lost 2 bases and 6 bases respectively, with 11 bases between them.

This clone has at least ten counts. The rearrangement links TRBV4-2 to TRBJ1-1; 7 bases are shared with TRBD1. V was pared by 1 base and J by 0 bases, with 5 bases of the junction left unmatched. CDR3 length: 16 amino acids. CDR1 is LGHNA, CDR2 YNFKEQ, per germline. The CDR3 protein is CASSQGGTGVNTEAFF. CDR3 DNA: TGTGCCAGCAGCCAAGGGGGAACAGGGGTGAACACTGAAGCTTTCTTT.

The chain employs TRBV5-1 and TRBJ2-2; tentative D call: TRBD1 (5 bases). Deletions cut 1 base from V and 5 bases from J, with 9 bases between. The germline CDR1 and CDR2 sequences are SGHRS and YFSETQ. This CDR3 is 14 amino acids long. The CDR3 protein is CASSLSGKTGELFF. The CDR3, as DNA: TGCGCCAGCAGCTTGTCAGGGAAGACCGGGGAGCTGTTTTTT.

The chain uses TRBV5-1 and TRBJ2-1; 14 bases align to TRBD2. The J segment lost 0 bases and the V segment lost 4 bases, leaving 15 bases of the junction unmatched. Per germline, CDR1 SGHRS and CDR2 YFSETQ. The CDR3 extends over 21 amino acids. CDR3 amino acids: CASSLNGLAGGIPSSYNEQFF. The DNA of the CDR3 is TGCGCCAGCAGCCTAAACGGACTAGCGGGAGGAATCCCGTCCTCCTACAATGAGCAGTTCTTC.

The rearrangement uses TRBV5-1 and TRBJ2-5; the D gene could be TRBD1 or TRBD2 (5 bases each). The CDR3 covers 14 residues. The V end was cut by 4 bases, the J end by 0 bases, with 10 bases between. CDR1 and CDR2 from the germline V gene are SGHRS and YFSETQ. The CDR3 spells CASSRGRDQETQYF. DNA for the CDR3: TGCGCCAGCAGCCGGGGACGGGACCAAGAGACCCAGTACTTC.

The V gene is TRBV19, the J gene TRBJ2-1, with 13 bases matching TRBD2. Germline values: CDR1 LNHDA, CDR2 SQIVND (reference sequence). The CDR3 covers 16 residues. Trimming removed 5 bases from V and 8 bases from J; junction bases left unmatched: 9. The CDR3 DNA reads as TGTGCCAGTAGTCGGACTAGCGGGAGAATTGACGATGAGCAGTTCTTC. Residues: CASSRTSGRIDDEQFF.

The V call is TRBV11-2, the J call TRBJ2-1, with 8 bases matching TRBD2. Germline CDR1 is SGHAT and CDR2 is FQNNGV. Trimming cost V 5 bases and J 11 bases; bases outside gene matches: 20. The length of the CDR3 is 17 residues. For the CDR3, the DNA is TGTGCCAGCAGCCTATTCGCGGGGGGTATCTCACCTCGCAAGCAGTTCTTC. Translating gives CASSLFAGGISPRKQFF.

V and J are TRBV27 and TRBJ1-2; 10 bases line up with TRBD1. This CDR3 has 13 residues. Germline values: CDR1 MNHEY, CDR2 SMNVEV (reference sequence). The J segment lost 4 bases and the V segment lost 5 bases, leaving 1 base of the junction unmatched. CDR3 sequence reads: CASSGDRGYGYTF. The CDR3 DNA reads as TGTGCCAGCAGTGGGGACAGGGGCTATGGCTACACCTTC.